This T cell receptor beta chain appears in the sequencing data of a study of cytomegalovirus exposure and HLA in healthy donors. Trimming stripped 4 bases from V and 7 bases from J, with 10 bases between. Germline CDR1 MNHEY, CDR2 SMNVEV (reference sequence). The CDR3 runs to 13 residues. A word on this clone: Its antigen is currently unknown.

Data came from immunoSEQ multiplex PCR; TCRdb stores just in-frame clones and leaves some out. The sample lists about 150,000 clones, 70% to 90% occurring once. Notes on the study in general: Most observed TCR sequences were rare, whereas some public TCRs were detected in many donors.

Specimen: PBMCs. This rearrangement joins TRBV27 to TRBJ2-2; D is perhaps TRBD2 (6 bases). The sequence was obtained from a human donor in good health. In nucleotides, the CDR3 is TGTGCCAGCAGTTCTAGCGCGGGCGGGGAGCTGTTTTTT. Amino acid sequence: CASSSSAGGELFF.